The 27 T cell receptor beta chains given below trace back to one sample, sequenced in a study of beta chain features in type 1 diabetes. Expressed TCRB transcripts were sequenced because the isolated RNA had all been reverse transcribed beforehand. Sequenced by immunoSEQ multiplex PCR; TCRdb stores in-frame clones only, minus some. Counted here are some 400,000 clones, less than 15% occurring once; the ten biggest clones make up about 0.02%. The sample comprised naive CD4+ T cells from blood. The receptors derive from a woman aged 18-29 years in good health.

The J gene is TRBJ2-7, the V gene TRBV29-1; TRBD1 matches 9 bases. V shed 8 bases, J shed 3 bases, and the junction held 8 bases outside the gene matches. The CDR3 is made up of 13 amino acids. The V gene's germline CDR1 is SQVTM and CDR2 ANQGSEA. CDR3: CSFSGTGLYEQYF. The CDR3 nucleotides are TGCAGCTTCTCAGGGACAGGGCTCTACGAGCAGTACTTC.

In its sample, this clone was seen a few times. The chain employs TRBV18 and TRBJ1-2, with TRBD1 matching 10 bases. The CDR3 runs to 15 residues. Germline CDR1 KGHSH, CDR2 LQKENI. V lost 2 bases to trimming and J lost 8 bases; unmatched junction nucleotides: 8. CDR3 amino acids: CASSPWDRGWEGYTF. The CDR3 region has the DNA TGTGCCAGCTCACCATGGGACAGGGGCTGGGAAGGCTACACCTTC.

The chain uses TRBV6-5 and TRBJ1-2; tentatively, D is TRBD1 (6 bases). CDR1 MNHEY and CDR2 SVGAGI come from the germline V gene. The CDR3 loop spans 12 amino acids. Trimming shortened V by 2 bases and J by 13 bases, and 14 bases separated the two germline ends. CDR3 DNA: TGTGCCAGCAGTTACCCGGACAGAACTCTCACCTTC. Protein product: CASSYPDRTLTF.

This clone was seen a handful of times. This sequence joins TRBV7-2 and TRBJ2-7; D not certain. The CDR3 runs 13 residues. Germline lookup yields CDR1 SGHTA and CDR2 FQGNSA. Trimming cost V 2 bases and J 2 bases, with 7 bases left between them. In DNA, the CDR3 is TGTGCCAGCAGCTTACTCGCGGCCTACGAGCAGTACTTC. This sequence encodes CASSLLAAYEQYF.

This clone has only one observation. The CDR3 sequence is CASSPVLNTEAFF. In nucleotides, the CDR3 is TGTGCCAGCAGCCCGGTCCTGAACACTGAAGCTTTCTTT. The V and J genes are TRBV13 and TRBJ1-1; the D is unclear. This CDR3 comprises 13 residues. With 5 bases removed from V and 0 bases from J, the gap between germline ends came to 7 bases. In germline, CDR1 is PRHDT, CDR2 FYEKMQ (reference sequence).

This clone appeared a few times. The J gene is TRBJ2-1, the V gene TRBV28; 9 nucleotides align to TRBD2. The CDR3 spans 16 residues. Germline V gene lookup returns CDR1 MDHEN and CDR2 SYDVKM. Germline trimming cut 1 base from V and 0 bases from J; bases unmatched to any gene: 1. The CDR3 here is CASSLSAGGSYNEQFF. The CDR3 nucleotides are TGTGCCAGCAGTTTATCAGCGGGGGGCTCCTACAATGAGCAGTTCTTC. The variable domain in full, completed from reference TRBV28 and TRBJ2-1, reads DVKVTQSSRYLVKRTGEKVFLECVQDMDHENMFWYRQDPGLGLRLIYFSYDVKMKEKGDIPEGYSVSREKKERFSLILESASTNQTSMYLCASSLSAGGSYNEQFFGPGTRLTVL.

This sequence joins TRBV30 and TRBJ2-3; D remains ambiguous. V was pared by 3 bases and J by 1 base, with 8 bases between. The CDR3 is made up of 13 amino acids. CDR1 is GTSNPN and CDR2 is SVGIG in the germline V gene (reference sequence). The CDR3 bases are TGTGCCTGGAGGGAGATGGGCACAGATACGCAGTATTTT. This encodes CAWREMGTDTQYF.

This chain uses TRBV7-8 with TRBJ1-1; 7 bases map to TRBD1. Trimming at V came to 1 base and at J to 2 bases, leaving 7 bases not matched to a gene. Germline CDR1 reads SGHVS; CDR2 reads FQNEAQ. The CDR3 has 16 residues. The CDR3 is CASSLDIQGRNTEAFF. DNA of the CDR3: TGTGCCAGCAGCTTAGATATACAGGGGCGAAACACTGAAGCTTTCTTT.

This clone has only a few counts. The chain links TRBV15 to TRBJ2-3; 11 bases are shared with TRBD1. The CDR3 spans 15 residues. Per germline, CDR1 LNHNV and CDR2 YYDKDF (reference sequence). V lost 1 base to trimming and J lost 6 bases; unmatched junction nucleotides: 3. CDR3 loop: CATSRGGTGGDTQYF. Here the CDR3 DNA reads TGTGCCACCAGCAGAGGGGGGACAGGGGGGGATACGCAGTATTTT.

This rearrangement joins TRBV2 to TRBJ2-3, with 11 bases lining up with TRBD2. Looked up from germline, CDR1 is SNHLY and CDR2 is FYNNEI. There are 19 residues in the CDR3. The V and J ends lost 6 bases and 2 bases, in that order; junction bases with no gene match: 16. Here the CDR3 reads CASRGGTGPGLAVTDTQYF. CDR3 sequence (DNA): TGTGCCAGCAGGGGGGGGACAGGCCCGGGACTAGCGGTCACAGATACGCAGTATTTT.

The chain carries TRBV7-9 and TRBJ1-2; 8 bases fit TRBD1. With 5 bases clipped from V and 3 bases from J, the junction kept 11 bases outside the gene matches. Germline CDR1 is SEHNR and CDR2 is FQNEAQ (reference sequence). CDR3 length: 16 amino acids. This CDR3 is CASSPRTGRMDYGYTF. The CDR3 coding sequence is TGTGCCAGCAGCCCTCGGACAGGGCGAATGGACTATGGCTACACCTTC. Supplemented by reference TRBV7-9 and TRBJ1-2, the full variable domain reads DTGVSQNPRHKITKRGQNVTFRCDPISEHNRLYWYRQTLGQGPEFLTYFQNEAQLEKSRLLSDRFSAERPKGSFSTLEIQRTEQGDSAMYLCASSPRTGRMDYGYTFGSGTRLTVV.

The J gene is TRBJ2-1, the V gene TRBV7-2, with 7 positions matching TRBD1. With 4 bases clipped from V and 8 bases from J, the junction kept 5 bases outside the gene matches. Germline V lookup: CDR1 SGHTA, CDR2 FQGNSA. The length of the CDR3 is 13 residues. Written as DNA, the CDR3 is TGTGCCAGCAGCTCGCGACAGGGTTATGAGCAGTTCTTC. The encoded protein is CASSSRQGYEQFF.

This clone has only a few counts. The chain recombines TRBV7-6 with TRBJ2-1, with unresolved D. The V end lost 6 bases, the J end lost 1 base, and 10 bases lay between the germline ends. This CDR3 has 14 amino acids. CDR1 and CDR2 (germline): SGHVS, FNYEAQ. The CDR3 reads CASRPDGSYNEQFF. CDR3 in DNA: TGTGCCAGCAGGCCTGACGGGTCCTACAATGAGCAGTTCTTC.

This clone was seen more than once but under ten times. V is TRBV6-5 and J is TRBJ1-1, with TRBD1 matching 9 bases. This CDR3 contains 15 residues. Germline V lookup: CDR1 MNHEY, CDR2 SVGAGI. J was trimmed by 2 bases and V by 5 bases; bases with no gene match: 6. DNA of the CDR3: TGTGCCAGCAGTCTTGGGACAGGGTTTAACACTGAAGCTTTCTTT. Its protein product is CASSLGTGFNTEAFF.

The chain combines TRBV19 with TRBJ1-1, with 11 nucleotides matching TRBD1. Germline V gene lookup returns CDR1 LNHDA and CDR2 SQIVND (reference sequence). CDR3 length equals 14 residues. With V trimmed by 7 bases and J by 3 bases, 4 bases remained unmatched. CDR3 protein: CASTEDRGHTEAFF. The CDR3 DNA is TGTGCCAGTACCGAGGACAGGGGGCACACTGAAGCTTTCTTT.

The gene calls are TRBV7-9 and TRBJ1-2; possibly TRBD1 for D (5 bases). V lost 3 bases, J lost 10 bases, and 12 bases lay in between. The CDR3 sequence is 12 residues long. Germline values: CDR1 SEHNR, CDR2 FQNEAQ (reference sequence). CDR3 amino acids: CASSFTPGVYTF. DNA of the CDR3: TGTGCCAGCAGCTTCACACCGGGGGTCTACACCTTC.

The chain recombines TRBV28 with TRBJ2-3, with D tentatively TRBD2 (6 bases). Germline-derived CDR1 and CDR2 are MDHEN and SYDVKM. V lost 6 bases and J lost 6, with 22 bases in between. This CDR3 is 16 amino acids long. CDR3 loop: CASSLRAAGSADTQYF. In DNA form, the CDR3 reads TGTGCCAGCAGCCTCCGTGCTGCGGGATCGGCGGATACGCAGTATTTT.

J is TRBJ2-1 and V is TRBV6-5, with 9 bases fitting TRBD2. The V and J ends lost 8 bases and 7 bases, in that order; junction bases with no gene match: 6. This CDR3 has 13 residues. Germline CDR1 reads MNHEY; CDR2 reads SVGAGI. Written as DNA, the CDR3 is TGTGCCAGCCAGGGACTAGCCCAAAATGAGCAGTTCTTC. Residues: CASQGLAQNEQFF.

This clone was found a few times. The genes are TRBV11-2 and TRBJ2-2; no clear D gene. Trimming took off 2 bases at V and 8 bases at J, with 6 bases between the two ends. The CDR3 contains 12 residues. The germline V gene encodes CDR1 SGHAT and CDR2 FQNNGV. CDR3 sequence (DNA): TGTGCCAGCAGCTTACCCTTGGGGGAGCTGTTTTTT. This codes for CASSLPLGELFF.

This clone showed up just a few times. The chain carries TRBV5-1 and TRBJ1-2; D not resolved. Trimming left V 3 bases short and J 1 base short, with 10 bases between. This CDR3 contains 14 residues. The germline gives CDR1 SGHRS, CDR2 YFSETQ. The CDR3 spells CASSSTVLNYGYTF. CDR3 nucleotides: TGCGCCAGCAGCTCGACTGTCCTTAACTATGGCTACACCTTC. Supplemented by reference TRBV5-1 and TRBJ1-2, the full variable domain reads KAGVTQTPRYLIKTRGQQVTLSCSPISGHRSVSWYQQTPGQGLQFLFEYFSETQRNKGNFPGRFSGRQFSNSRSEMNVSTLELGDSALYLCASSSTVLNYGYTFGSGTRLTVV.

This chain links TRBV25-1 with TRBJ2-7; D is possibly TRBD1 (6 bases). The germline V gene encodes CDR1 MGHDK and CDR2 SYGVNS. The CDR3 has 16 residues. Trimming shortened V by 3 bases and J by 2 bases, and 17 bases separated the two germline ends. The CDR3 DNA follows: TGTGCCAGCAGTGACCGCACAGGGCCGCAACCCTACGAGCAGTACTTC. It is translated as CASSDRTGPQPYEQYF.

In this sample, this clone turned up a few times. This chain links TRBV28 with TRBJ1-1, with a tentative D call TRBD1 (5 bases). CDR1 is MDHEN, CDR2 SYDVKM, per germline. The CDR3 contains 12 residues. DNA for the CDR3: TGTGTCGTCGCCGGGGGGGGCACTGAAGCTTTCTTT. This encodes CVVAGGGTEAFF. Drawing the rest from reference TRBV28 and TRBJ1-1, the complete variable domain is DVKVTQSSRYLVKRTGEKVFLECVQDMDHENMFWYRQDPGLGLRLIYFSYDVKMKEKGDIPEGYSVSREKKERFSLILESASTNQTSMYLCVVAGGGTEAFFGQGTRLTVV.

This clone occurred a few times. The genes are TRBV2 and TRBJ1-2, with 7 bases that match TRBD1. After removal of 7 bases from V and 4 bases from J, the junction contained 6 bases not matched to a gene. Germline values: CDR1 SNHLY, CDR2 FYNNEI. CDR3 size: 13 residues. In nucleotides, the CDR3 is TGTGCCAGCACTGGGGACAGATTCTATGGCTACACCTTC. Translating it yields CASTGDRFYGYTF.

This clone was counted only a few times. The chain has TRBV23-1 and TRBJ2-7, with D possibly TRBD2 on 6 matching bases. TRBV23-1 is annotated as an ORF whose role is uncertain. The CDR3 runs to 17 residues. V was clipped by 0 bases and J by 1 base, with 16 bases between them. Here the CDR3 reads CASSQSIAGTASYEQYF. The DNA for the CDR3 is TGCGCCAGCAGTCAATCGATCGCGGGGACGGCTTCCTACGAGCAGTACTTC.

This clone was seen only once. The rearrangement uses TRBV30 and TRBJ2-1; 9 bases fit TRBD1. Losses at the gene ends were 3 bases for V and 1 base for J; bases not matched to a gene: 16. The CDR3 runs to 19 residues. Germline loops: CDR1 GTSNPN, CDR2 SVGIG (reference sequence). The CDR3 DNA reads as TGTGCCTGGAGGCCGGGGACAGGGTGGTCTAGAGGGTCCTACAATGAGCAGTTCTTC. This sequence encodes CAWRPGTGWSRGSYNEQFF.

CDR3 region: CASSPVGTGVGETQYF. CDR3 nucleotides: TGCGCCAGCAGCCCTGTGGGGACAGGTGTTGGGGAGACCCAGTACTTC. The rearrangement links TRBV4-3 to TRBJ2-5, with 8 bases lining up with TRBD1. Trimming removed 4 bases from V and 5 bases from J; junction bases left unmatched: 12. Germline CDR1 and CDR2: LGHNA and YSLEER. The CDR3 has 16 amino acids.

The chain couples TRBV2 to TRBJ1-2; perhaps TRBD1 as D (6 bases). This CDR3 spans 14 amino acids. Germline assignment: CDR1 SNHLY and CDR2 FYNNEI. V lost 4 bases and J lost 8, with 17 bases in between. The CDR3 protein is CASSVQGGSEGYTF. The CDR3 DNA follows: TGTGCCAGCAGTGTGCAAGGGGGATCGGAAGGCTACACCTTC.